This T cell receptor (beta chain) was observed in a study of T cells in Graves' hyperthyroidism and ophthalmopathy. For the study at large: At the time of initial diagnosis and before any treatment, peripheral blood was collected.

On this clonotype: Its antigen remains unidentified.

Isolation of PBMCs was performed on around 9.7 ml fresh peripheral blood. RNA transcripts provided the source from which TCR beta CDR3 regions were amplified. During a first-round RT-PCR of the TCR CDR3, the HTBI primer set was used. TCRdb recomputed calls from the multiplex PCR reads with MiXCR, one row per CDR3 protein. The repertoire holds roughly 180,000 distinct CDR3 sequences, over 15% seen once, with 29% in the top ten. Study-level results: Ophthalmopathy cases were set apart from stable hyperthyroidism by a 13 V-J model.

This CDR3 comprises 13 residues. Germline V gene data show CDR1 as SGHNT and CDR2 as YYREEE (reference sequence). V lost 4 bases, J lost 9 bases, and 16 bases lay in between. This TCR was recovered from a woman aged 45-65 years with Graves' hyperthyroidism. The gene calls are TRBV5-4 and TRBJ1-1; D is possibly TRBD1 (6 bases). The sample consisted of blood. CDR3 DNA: TGTGCCAGCAGCCTATACAGGGCGCCTAAAGCTTTCTTT. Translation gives CASSLYRAPKAFF.